This T cell receptor beta chain was identified during a study of blood T cell repertoires in COVID-19 (TCRdb year 2020). About the investigation overall: Samples covering the acute and convalescent phases of COVID-19 were provided by collaborators in the United States, Italy and Spain. The prospective study material was composed of cDNA or gDNA derived from T cells, B-cell-depleted T cells, or PBMCs. Subjects who had been exposed to COVID-19, were actively infected with it, or had recovered from it provided the deeply sampled blood TCRbeta repertoires that made up the dataset. A freely available public database, intended as a resource for researchers studying the immune response to SARS-CoV-2, is where the repertoires were released. Samples were obtained from the ongoing ImmuneRACE study (first 160 participants) and from 1,254 subjects provided by 6 global collaborators. Sample metadata almost always included a de-identified subject ID, COVID-19 status, age in years and sex. Where available, HLA class I and class II types were obtained from metadata supplied by the sample provider rather than from assay-based typing.

Another Seattle source contributed samples from volunteer blood donors who had recovered from COVID-19. Each collaborating institution followed its own protocols to collect whole blood in K2EDTA tubes. Collaborator samples were shipped for TCRbeta analysis as frozen whole blood, isolated PBMCs, or DNA extracted from either sample type. CDR1 and CDR2 are read off the germline V gene as MDHEN and SYDVKM. Trimming leaves V shorter by 1 base and J shorter by 6 bases, with the junction holding 6 bases beyond the gene matches. The CDR3 goes from the cysteine to the phenylalanine over 16 residues. Only CDR3 DNA is held: 48 bases, read in frame from base 1. This clone occurred once. No antigen is known for it. Base qualities are missing; no much larger clone stands one base away. TCRbeta CDR3 regions were amplified from genomic DNA using the immunoSEQ Assay, a bias-controlled multiplex PCR. Regarding the original processing steps: The number of nucleated cells in each sample was estimated by amplification of reference gene primers within the assay. To quantify the absolute abundance of each unique TCRbeta CDR3 rearrangement, sequence reads were collapsed and filtered. For each sample, productive Simpson clonality was calculated as the square root of Simpson's diversity index over productive rearrangements. TCRdb holds this immuneACCESS table with in-frame rearrangements only. Some clones are missing; in checked studies, unresolved V genes explain under half, and the rest has no known cause. That table is the source of V, J and clone size, and D and trimming were worked out from the DNA. The sample data list some 180,000 clones, and about 83% of these were observed just once. The ten largest make up less than 20% of the sample.

Paper-wide results and their limitations: The amount of clinical and demographic metadata varied by source and participant and was provided uncurated.

The sequence joins TRBV28 to TRBJ2-1; TRBD2 lines up with 10 middle nucleotides. This TCR came from a woman in her 70s who had recovered from COVID-19. Source material: peripheral blood. In nucleotide form, the sequence is TGTGCCAGCAGTTTATTCGCTAGCGGGAGTAGCAATGAGCAGTTCTTC. This codes for CASSLFASGSSNEQFF. With the rest looked up from the reference TRBV28 and TRBJ2-1 genes rather than sequenced, the full variable domain is DVKVTQSSRYLVKRTGEKVFLECVQDMDHENMFWYRQDPGLGLRLIYFSYDVKMKEKGDIPEGYSVSREKKERFSLILESASTNQTSMYLCASSLFASGSSNEQFFGPGTRLTVL.